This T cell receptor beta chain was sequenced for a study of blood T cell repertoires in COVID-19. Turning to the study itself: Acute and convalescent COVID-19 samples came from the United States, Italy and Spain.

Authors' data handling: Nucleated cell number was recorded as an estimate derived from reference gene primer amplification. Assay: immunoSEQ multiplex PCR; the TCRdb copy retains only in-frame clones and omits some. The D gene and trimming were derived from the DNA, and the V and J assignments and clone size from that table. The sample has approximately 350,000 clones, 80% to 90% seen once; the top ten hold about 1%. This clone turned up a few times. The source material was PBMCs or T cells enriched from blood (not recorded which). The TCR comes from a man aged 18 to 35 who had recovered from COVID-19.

The CDR3 DNA follows: TGTGCCAGCAGCTTAGTGGGGAGCTCCTACAATGAGCAGTTCTTC. Its translation: CASSLVGSSYNEQFF. This sequence joins TRBV13 and TRBJ2-1; tentatively, D is TRBD2 (5 bases). With 1 base removed from V and 0 bases from J, the gap between germline ends came to 7 bases. CDR1 is PRHDT, CDR2 FYEKMQ, per germline (reference sequence). The CDR3 contains 15 residues.